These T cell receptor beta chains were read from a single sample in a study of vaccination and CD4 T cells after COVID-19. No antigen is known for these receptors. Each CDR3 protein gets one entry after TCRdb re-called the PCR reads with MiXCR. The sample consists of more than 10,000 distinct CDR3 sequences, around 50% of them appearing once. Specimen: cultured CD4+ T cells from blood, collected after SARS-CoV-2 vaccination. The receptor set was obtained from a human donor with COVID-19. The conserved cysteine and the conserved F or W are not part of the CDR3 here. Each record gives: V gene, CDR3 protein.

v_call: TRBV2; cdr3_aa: ASSERTGQGGYT
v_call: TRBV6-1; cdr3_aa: ASTGGRGYT
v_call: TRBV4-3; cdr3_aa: ASSQDGLYGYT
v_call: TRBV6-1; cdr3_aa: ASTEGGRGANVLT
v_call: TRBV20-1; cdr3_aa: SAPGTNYEQY
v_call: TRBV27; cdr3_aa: ASSPLPTGKDSPLH
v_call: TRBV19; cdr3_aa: ASKARGGNQPQH
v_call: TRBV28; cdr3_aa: ASRPGGWNEQF
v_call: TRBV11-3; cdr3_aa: ASSLAGGKNTEAF
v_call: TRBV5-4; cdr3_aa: ASSLEWGDTQY
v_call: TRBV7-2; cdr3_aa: ASSLFLRGAGELF
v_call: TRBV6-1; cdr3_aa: ASSNRGGYNSPLH
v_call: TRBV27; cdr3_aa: ASSPSAGSNQPQH
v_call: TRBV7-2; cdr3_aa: ASSLVAGGTSGETQY
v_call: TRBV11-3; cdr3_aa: ASSLDGTGTLGELF
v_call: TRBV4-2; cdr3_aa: ASSRKDSDRGYGYT
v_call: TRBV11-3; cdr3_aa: ASSLRGDGAYEQY
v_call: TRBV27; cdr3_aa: ASSLTGRVGGRETQY
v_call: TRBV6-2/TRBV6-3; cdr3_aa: ASSYPTVYEQY
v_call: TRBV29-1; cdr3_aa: SVEGTGDGYT
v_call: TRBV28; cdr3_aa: ASTSPGQGTIQPQH
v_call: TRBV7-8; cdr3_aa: ASSGGGSEQY
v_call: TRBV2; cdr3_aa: ASRRQGYEQY
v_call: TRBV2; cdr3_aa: ASSGDRGQLSNQPQH
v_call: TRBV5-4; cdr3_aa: ASSLGQGQEGYT
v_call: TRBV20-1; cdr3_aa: SARDLKLPRTEAF
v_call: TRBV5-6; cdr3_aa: ASSQQRQGETQY
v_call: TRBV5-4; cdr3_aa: ASSLYTGNQETQY
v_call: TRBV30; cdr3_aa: AWSVDLTDQPQH